Here is one T cell receptor (beta chain) with its context. The antigen remains unidentified. The data are from a study of T cell repertoires in cytomegalovirus infection. TCRdb reprocessed the reads via MiXCR and lists one record per CDR3 protein. The sample holds some 560,000 distinct CDR3 sequences, 40% seen once. The CDR3 extends over 16 amino acids. CDR1 and CDR2 from the germline V gene are MNHEY and SVGEGT. V lost 0 bases, J lost 9 bases, and 5 bases stayed unmatched. The chain recombines TRBV6-2 or TRBV6-3 with TRBJ2-1; TRBD2 matches 13 bases. This sequence originates from a human donor in good health (CMV status not recorded). Some clones in this sample may be carry-over from other donors' samples. The source material was cultured PBMCs, sampled from culture after CMV antigen stimulation. The CDR3 here is CASSYSRTSGSSEQFF. CDR3 nucleotides: TGTGCCAGCAGTTACTCAAGGACTAGCGGGAGTAGTGAGCAGTTCTTC.